This T cell receptor (beta chain) was sequenced during a study of T cells in Graves' hyperthyroidism and ophthalmopathy. Study-level findings and limits: Researchers report that a 13 V-J model separated ophthalmopathy from stable hyperthyroidism. Most thyroid clonotypes expanded above 0.001 appeared in blood too.

The cohort's ophthalmopathy patients, a group with duration under 3 months, had a Clinical Activity Score of at least 3 and a NOSPECS grade of at least 4. Extraction of PBMCs used 9 to 10 ml of fresh peripheral blood. This CDR3 is built from 18 residues. Germline assignment: CDR1 SGHRS and CDR2 YFSETQ. The junction had 11 bases not matched to a gene; V was cut back by 3 bases and J by 4 bases. This clonotype came up a few times. The antigen remains undetermined. What was amplified from RNA transcripts were TCR beta CDR3 regions. HTBI primers drove first-round RT-PCR of the TCR CDR3. TCRdb reprocessed the multiplex PCR reads via MiXCR and lists one record per CDR3 protein. Among 250,000 to 300,000 distinct CDR3 sequences listed, more than 15% were seen once.

The chain is built from TRBV5-1 and TRBJ2-6, with 9 bases matching TRBD1. This receptor was identified in a woman in her sixties with Graves' ophthalmopathy. What was sequenced was blood. CDR3: CASSYRPGQGSGANVLTF. The CDR3 DNA sequence: TGCGCCAGCAGCTACCGACCGGGACAGGGCTCCGGGGCCAACGTCCTGACTTTC.